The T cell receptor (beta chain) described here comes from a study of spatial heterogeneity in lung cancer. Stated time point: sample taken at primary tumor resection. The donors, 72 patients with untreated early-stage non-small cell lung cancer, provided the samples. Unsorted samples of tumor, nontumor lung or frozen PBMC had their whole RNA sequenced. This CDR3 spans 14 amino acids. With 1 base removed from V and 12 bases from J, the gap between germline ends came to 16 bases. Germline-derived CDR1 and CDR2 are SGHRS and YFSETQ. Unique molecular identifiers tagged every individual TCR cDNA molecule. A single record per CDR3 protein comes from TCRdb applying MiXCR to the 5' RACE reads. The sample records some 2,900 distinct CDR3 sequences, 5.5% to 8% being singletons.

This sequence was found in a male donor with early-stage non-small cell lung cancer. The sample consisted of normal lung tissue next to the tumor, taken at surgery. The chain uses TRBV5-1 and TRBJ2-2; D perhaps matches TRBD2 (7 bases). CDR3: CASSLSRGREQLFF. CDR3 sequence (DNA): TGCGCCAGCAGCTTGTCGCGGGGGCGAGAGCAGCTGTTTTTT.